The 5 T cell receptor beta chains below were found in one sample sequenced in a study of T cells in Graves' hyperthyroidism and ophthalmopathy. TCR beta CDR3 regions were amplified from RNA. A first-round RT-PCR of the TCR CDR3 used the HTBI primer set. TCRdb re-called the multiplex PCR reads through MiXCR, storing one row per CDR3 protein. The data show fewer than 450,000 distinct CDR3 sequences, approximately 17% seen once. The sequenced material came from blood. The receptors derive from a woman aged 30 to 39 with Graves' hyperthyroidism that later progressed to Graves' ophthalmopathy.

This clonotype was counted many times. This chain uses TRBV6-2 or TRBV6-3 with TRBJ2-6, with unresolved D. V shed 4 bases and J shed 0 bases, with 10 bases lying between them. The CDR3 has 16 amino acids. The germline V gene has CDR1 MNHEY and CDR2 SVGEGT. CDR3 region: CASSLLSLSGANVLTF. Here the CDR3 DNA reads TGTGCCAGCAGTTTATTATCGCTCTCTGGGGCCAACGTCCTGACTTTC.

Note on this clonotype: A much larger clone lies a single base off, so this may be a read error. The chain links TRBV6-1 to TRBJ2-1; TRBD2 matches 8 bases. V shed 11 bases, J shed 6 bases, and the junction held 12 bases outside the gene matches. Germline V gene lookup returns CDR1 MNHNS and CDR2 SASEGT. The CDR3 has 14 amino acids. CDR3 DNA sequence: TGTGCCGGCACCGCGGGAGGTCCTCTCAATGAGCAGTTCTTC. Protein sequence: CAGTAGGPLNEQFF.

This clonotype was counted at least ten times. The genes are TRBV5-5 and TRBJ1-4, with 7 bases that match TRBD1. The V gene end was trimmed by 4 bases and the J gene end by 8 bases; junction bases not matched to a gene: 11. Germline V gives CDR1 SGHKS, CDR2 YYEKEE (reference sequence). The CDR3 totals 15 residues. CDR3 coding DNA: TGTGCCAGCAGCCCACGGACAGGTGGTCGCGAAAAACTGTTTTTT. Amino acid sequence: CASSPRTGGREKLFF.

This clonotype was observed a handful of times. The CDR3 here is CASSLGSGDQPQHF. In DNA form, the CDR3 reads TGTGCCAGCAGCTTGGGGTCAGGAGATCAGCCCCAGCATTTT. The genes are TRBV5-5 and TRBJ1-5, with D unresolved. Germline loops: CDR1 SGHKS, CDR2 YYEKEE (reference sequence). This CDR3 spans 14 amino acids. The germline V and J ends were trimmed by 0 bases and 5 bases, with 9 bases remaining between them.

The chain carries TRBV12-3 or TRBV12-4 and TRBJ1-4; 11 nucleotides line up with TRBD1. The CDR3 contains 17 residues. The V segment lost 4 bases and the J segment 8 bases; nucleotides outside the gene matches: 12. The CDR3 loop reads CASSSHPGTGGGEKLFF. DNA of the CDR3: TGTGCCAGCAGTTCCCACCCCGGGACAGGGGGGGGAGAAAAACTGTTTTTT.